This T cell receptor (beta chain) appears in the sequencing data of a study of T cell repertoires in cytomegalovirus infection. Study background: Evidence of both CMV infection and a matching HLA type came from public TCR beta signatures.

TCRdb passed the reads through MiXCR, listing each CDR3 protein once. Of approximately 170,000 distinct CDR3 sequences listed, approximately 15% are singletons. The CDR3 has 15 amino acids. In germline, CDR1 is SGHVS, CDR2 FQNEAQ. V gave up 4 bases and J gave up 1 base; unmatched junction bases: 5. This clonotype has more than one count but fewer than ten. Sequenced input: PBMCs. V is TRBV7-8 and J is TRBJ1-1; TRBD1 agrees at 8 bases. This TCR was recovered from a human donor in good health (CMV status not recorded). Some clones in this sample may be carry-over from other donors' samples. CDR3 coding DNA: TGTGCCAGCAGCTGGACAGGGAGTCCGAACACTGAAGCTTTCTTT. Amino acids: CASSWTGSPNTEAFF.